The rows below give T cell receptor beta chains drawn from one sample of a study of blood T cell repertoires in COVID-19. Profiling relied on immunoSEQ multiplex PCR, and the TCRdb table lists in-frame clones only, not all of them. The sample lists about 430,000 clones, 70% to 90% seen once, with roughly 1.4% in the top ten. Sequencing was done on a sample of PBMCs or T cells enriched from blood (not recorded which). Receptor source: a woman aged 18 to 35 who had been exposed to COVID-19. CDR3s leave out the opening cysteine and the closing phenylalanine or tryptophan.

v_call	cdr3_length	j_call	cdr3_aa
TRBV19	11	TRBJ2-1	ASLASLGNEQF
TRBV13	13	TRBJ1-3	ASSLGGQGGNTIY
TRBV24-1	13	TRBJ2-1	ATSESFSRLNEQF
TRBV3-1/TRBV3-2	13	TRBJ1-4	ASSQSGQGRFKLF
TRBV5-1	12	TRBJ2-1	ASRDRPSYNEQF
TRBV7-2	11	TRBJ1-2	ASSTQGNYGYT
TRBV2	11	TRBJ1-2	ASNGQGVGGYT
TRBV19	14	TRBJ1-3	ASSVPQGLSGNTIY
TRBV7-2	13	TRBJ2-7	ASSLGVVSTYEQY
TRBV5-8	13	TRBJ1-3	ASSLEGAPGNTIY
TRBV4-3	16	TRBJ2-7	ASSQIVNRDRGSYEQY
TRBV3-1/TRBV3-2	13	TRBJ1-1	ASSTTGALNTEAF
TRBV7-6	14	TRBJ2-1	ASSLAGQRAINEQF
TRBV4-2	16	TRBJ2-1	ASSQEGGTSGPYNEQF
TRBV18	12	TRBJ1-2	ASGPSTAGYGYT
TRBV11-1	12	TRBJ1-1	ASSIQGAITEAF
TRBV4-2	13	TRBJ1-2	ASSQESRNWYGYT
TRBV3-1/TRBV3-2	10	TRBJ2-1	ASSPSLREQF
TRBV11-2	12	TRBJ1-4	ASSLGQGIEKLF
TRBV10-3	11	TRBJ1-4	AIRDGQREKLF
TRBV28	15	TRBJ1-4	ASRDQGTLITNEKLF
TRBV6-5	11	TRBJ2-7	ASRTTGNYEQY
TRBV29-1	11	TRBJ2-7	SAFPGDSYEQY
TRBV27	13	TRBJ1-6	ASSLRESGNSPLH
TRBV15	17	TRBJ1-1	ATSRVSIGTGKMNTEAF
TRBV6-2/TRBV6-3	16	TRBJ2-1	ASSYSIFGTADNNEQF
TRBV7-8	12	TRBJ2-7	ASSNRTGNYEQY
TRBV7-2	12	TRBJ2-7	ASSRPGGGYEQY
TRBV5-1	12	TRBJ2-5	ASSGRTSGETQY
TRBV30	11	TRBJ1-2	AWIRQGDYGYT
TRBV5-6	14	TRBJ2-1	ASSLFTGSSYNEQF
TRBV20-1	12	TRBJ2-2	SASFPLRTGELF
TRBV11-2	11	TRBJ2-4	ASSPGTGNIQY
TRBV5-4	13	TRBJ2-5	ASSLPSSGGETQY
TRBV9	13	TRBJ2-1	ASSAGTVGYNEQF
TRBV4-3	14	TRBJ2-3	ASSQAGTSGGNTQY
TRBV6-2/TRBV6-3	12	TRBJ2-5	ASSYRGRGITQY
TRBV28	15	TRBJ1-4	ASSAPPRQTTNEKLF
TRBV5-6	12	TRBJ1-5	ASMDRGRYQPQH
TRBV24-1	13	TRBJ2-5	ATSDSGVYQETQY
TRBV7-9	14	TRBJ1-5	ASSLVGSHSNQPQH
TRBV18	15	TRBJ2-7	ASSPLVSQGARYEQY
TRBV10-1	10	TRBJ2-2	AGLAGVGELF
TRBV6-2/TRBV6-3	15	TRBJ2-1	ASSYPPTSVIPYEQF
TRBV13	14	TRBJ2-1	ASTPLAGGPNNEQF
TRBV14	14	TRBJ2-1	ASSSQPGLRYNEQF